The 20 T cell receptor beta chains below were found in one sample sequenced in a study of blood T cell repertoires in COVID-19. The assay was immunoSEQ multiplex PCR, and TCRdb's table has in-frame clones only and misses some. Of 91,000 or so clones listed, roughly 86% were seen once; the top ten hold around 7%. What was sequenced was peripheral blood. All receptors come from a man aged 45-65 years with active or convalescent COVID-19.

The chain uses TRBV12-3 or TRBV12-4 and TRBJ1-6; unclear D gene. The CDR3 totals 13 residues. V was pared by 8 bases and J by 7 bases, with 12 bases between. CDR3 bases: TGTGCCAGCGGAAGGGAGTTAAATTCACCCCTCCACTTT. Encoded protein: CASGRELNSPLHF.

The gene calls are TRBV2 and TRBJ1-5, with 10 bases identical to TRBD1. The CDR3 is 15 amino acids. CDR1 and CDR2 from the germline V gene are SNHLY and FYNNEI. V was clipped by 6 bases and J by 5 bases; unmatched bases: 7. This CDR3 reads CASSTGTGDYQPQHF. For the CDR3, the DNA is TGTGCCAGCAGCACCGGGACAGGGGATTATCAGCCCCAGCATTTT.

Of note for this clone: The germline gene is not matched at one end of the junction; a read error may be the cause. The CDR3 loop reads CATSQSEEEQFF. The CDR3 DNA is TGTGCCACCAGTCAGAGCGAGGAGGAGCAGTTCTTC. This chain uses TRBV6-2 or TRBV6-3 with TRBJ2-1, with D uncertain. This CDR3 has 12 amino acids. Germline CDR1 reads MNHEY; CDR2 reads SVGEGT.

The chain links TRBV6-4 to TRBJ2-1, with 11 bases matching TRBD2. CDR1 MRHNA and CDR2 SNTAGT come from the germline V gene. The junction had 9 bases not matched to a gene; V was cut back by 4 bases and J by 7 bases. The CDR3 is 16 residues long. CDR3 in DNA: TGTGCCAGCAGTGGTTCTAGCGGGGGGCCGGGAAATGAGCAGTTCTTC. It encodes CASSGSSGGPGNEQFF.

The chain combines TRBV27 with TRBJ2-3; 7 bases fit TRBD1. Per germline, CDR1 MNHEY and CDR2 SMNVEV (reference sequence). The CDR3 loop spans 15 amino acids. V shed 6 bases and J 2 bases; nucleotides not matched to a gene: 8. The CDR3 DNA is TGTGCCAGCAGACAAGGGACAGCGTTCACAGATACGCAGTATTTT. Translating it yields CASRQGTAFTDTQYF.

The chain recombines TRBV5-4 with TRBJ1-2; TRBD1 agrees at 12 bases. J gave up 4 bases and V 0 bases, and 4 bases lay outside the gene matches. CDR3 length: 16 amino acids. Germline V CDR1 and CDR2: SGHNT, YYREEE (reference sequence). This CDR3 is CASSLGWGQGAYGYTF. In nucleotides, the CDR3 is TGTGCCAGCAGCTTGGGGTGGGGACAGGGGGCCTATGGCTACACCTTC.

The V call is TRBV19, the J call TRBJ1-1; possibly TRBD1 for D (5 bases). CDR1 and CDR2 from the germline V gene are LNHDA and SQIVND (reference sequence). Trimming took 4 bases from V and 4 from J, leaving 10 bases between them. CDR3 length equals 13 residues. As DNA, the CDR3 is TGTGCCAGTAGTACGGTCACAGGCACTGAAGCTTTCTTT. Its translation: CASSTVTGTEAFF.

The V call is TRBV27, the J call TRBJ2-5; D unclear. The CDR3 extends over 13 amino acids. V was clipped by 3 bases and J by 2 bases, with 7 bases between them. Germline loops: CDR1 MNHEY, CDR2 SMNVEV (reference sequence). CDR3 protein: CASSLIQQETQYF. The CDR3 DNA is TGTGCCAGCAGTTTGATCCAGCAAGAGACCCAGTACTTC.

CDR3 coding DNA: TGCAGCGGGGGGACTAGCGGGGGCCCGCGGGGCACCGGGGAGCTGTTTTTT. Translating it yields CSGGTSGGPRGTGELFF. The V and J genes are TRBV29-1 and TRBJ2-2; 14 nucleotides agree with TRBD2. The CDR3 has 17 amino acids. Germline values: CDR1 SQVTM, CDR2 ANQGSEA. J was trimmed by 4 bases and V by 7 bases; bases with no gene match: 11.

The CDR3 region has the DNA TGCGCCAGCACCGCCCTGGCATCCGGGACAGAGTATAATTCACCCCTCCACTTT. Translating it yields CASTALASGTEYNSPLHF. This chain uses TRBV5-1 with TRBJ1-6; TRBD1 matches at 7 bases. J lost 4 bases, V lost 6 bases, and 16 bases had no gene match. From germline, CDR1 is SGHRS and CDR2 YFSETQ. There are 18 residues in the CDR3.

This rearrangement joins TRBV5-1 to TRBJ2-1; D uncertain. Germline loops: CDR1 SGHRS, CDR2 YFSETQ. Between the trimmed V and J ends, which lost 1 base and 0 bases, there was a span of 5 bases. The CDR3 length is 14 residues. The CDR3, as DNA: TGCGCCAGCAGCTTGACAAGCTCCTACAATGAGCAGTTCTTC. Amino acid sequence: CASSLTSSYNEQFF.

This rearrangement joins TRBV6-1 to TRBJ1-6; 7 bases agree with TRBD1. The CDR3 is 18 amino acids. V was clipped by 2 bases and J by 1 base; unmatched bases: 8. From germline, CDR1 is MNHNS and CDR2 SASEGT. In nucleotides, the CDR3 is TGTGCCAGCAGTGAATCGTTTCCAGGGGGGTCCTATAATTCACCCCTCCACTTT. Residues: CASSESFPGGSYNSPLHF.

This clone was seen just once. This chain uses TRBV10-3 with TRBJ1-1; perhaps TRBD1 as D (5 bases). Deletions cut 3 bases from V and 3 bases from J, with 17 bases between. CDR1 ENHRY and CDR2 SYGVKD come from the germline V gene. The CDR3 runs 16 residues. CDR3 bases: TGTGCCATCAGTGATCGTCCCTTAGGGGAGGACACTGAAGCTTTCTTT. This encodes CAISDRPLGEDTEAFF.

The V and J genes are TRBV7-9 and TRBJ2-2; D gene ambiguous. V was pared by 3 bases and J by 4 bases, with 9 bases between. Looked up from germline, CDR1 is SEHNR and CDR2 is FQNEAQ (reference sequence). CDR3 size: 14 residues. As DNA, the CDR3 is TGTGCCAGCAGCTTCCTCGTCAGCACCGGGGAGCTGTTTTTT. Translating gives CASSFLVSTGELFF.

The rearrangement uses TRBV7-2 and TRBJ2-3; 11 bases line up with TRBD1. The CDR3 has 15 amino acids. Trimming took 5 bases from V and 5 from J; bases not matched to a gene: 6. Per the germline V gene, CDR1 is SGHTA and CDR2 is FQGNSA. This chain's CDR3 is CASSRWTGGKDTQYF. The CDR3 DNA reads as TGTGCCAGCAGCAGATGGACAGGGGGCAAAGATACGCAGTATTTT. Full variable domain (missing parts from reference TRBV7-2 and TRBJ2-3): GAGVSQSPSNKVTEKGKDVELRCDPISGHTALYWYRQSLGQGLEFLIYFQGNSAPDKSGLPSDRFSAERTGGSVSTLTIQRTQQEDSAVYLCASSRWTGGKDTQYFGPGTRLTVL.

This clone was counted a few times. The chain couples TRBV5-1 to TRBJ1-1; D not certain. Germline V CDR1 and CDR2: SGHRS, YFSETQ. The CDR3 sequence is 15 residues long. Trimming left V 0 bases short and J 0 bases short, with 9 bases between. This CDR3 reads CASSLDPDMNTEAFF. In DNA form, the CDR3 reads TGCGCCAGCAGCTTGGATCCTGACATGAACACTGAAGCTTTCTTT.

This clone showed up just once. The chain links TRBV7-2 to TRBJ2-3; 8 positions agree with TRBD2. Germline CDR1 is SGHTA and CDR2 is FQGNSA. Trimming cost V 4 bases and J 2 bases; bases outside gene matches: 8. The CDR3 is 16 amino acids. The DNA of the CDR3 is TGTGCCAGCAGCTCTTTAGCGGGGAATCCCACAGATACGCAGTATTTT. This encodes CASSSLAGNPTDTQYF.

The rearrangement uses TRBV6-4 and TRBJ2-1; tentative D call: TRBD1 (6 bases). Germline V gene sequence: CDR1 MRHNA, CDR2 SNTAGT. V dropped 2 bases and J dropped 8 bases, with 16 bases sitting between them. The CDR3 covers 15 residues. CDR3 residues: CASSDGQGQVDEQFF. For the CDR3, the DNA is TGTGCCAGCAGTGACGGGCAGGGACAAGTCGATGAGCAGTTCTTC.

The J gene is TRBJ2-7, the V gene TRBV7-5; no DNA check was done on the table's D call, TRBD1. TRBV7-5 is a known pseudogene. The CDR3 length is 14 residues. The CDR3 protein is CVRSHRDRKHEQYF. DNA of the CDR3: TGTGTCAGAAGCCACCGGGACAGGAAACACGAGCAGTACTTC.

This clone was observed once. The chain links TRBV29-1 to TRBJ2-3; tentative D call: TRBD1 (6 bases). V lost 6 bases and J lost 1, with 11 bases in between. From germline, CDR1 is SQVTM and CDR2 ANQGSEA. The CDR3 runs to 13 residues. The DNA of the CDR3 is TGCAGCGTCTGGGGGCCGGGCACAGATACGCAGTATTTT. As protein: CSVWGPGTDTQYF.